The following is a T cell receptor (beta chain) sequence with its context. What it binds is unknown. The ends were cut back, 7 bases at V and 6 bases at J, with 16 bases in the middle. There are 14 residues in the CDR3. CDR1 and CDR2 from the germline V gene are SGHTA and FQGNSA. The data are from a study of shared clonotypes between healthy human individuals. Notes on the study in general: Some clonotypes were shared by all four sorted-subset donors, while others were not shared. The non-shared ones had lower generation probabilities than the shared ones. Among the subsets, naive ones generally showed larger estimated richness than memory ones. Expectations were that clonotype sharing among donors would be affected by sequencing depth. For naive CD4 cells, roughly 4.8% of clonotypes were shared across a handful of donors.

Data came from immunoSEQ multiplex PCR; TCRdb stores just in-frame clones and leaves some out. Seen here are some 2,000,000 clones, approximately 94% observed once, and the top ten hold 0.9% to 1.3%. Naive CD8 populations comprised CD45RO-negative cells positively selected for CCR7, excluding terminally differentiated effector memory CD45RA+ cells. V is TRBV7-2 and J is TRBJ1-3; D not certain. The material sequenced was naive CD8+ T cells sorted from blood. This TCR came from a young man in good health. For the CDR3, the DNA is TGTGCCAGCACCGCGACGGCAGAAAAAAACACCATATATTTT. This codes for CASTATAEKNTIYF.